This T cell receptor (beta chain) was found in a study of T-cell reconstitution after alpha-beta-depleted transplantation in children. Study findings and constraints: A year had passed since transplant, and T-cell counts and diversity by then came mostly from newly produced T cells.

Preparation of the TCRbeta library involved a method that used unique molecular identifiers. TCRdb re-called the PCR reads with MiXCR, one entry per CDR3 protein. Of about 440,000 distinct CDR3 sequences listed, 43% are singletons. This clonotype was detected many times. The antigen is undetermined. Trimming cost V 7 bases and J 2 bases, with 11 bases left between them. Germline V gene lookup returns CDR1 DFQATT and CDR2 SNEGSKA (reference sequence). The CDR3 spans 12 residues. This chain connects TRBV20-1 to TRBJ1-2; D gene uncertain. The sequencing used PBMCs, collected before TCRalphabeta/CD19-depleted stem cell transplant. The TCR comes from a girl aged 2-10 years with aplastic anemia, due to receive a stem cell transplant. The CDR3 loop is CSGPQENYGYTF. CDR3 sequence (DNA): TGCAGTGGCCCTCAGGAGAACTATGGCTACACCTTC.